This record covers a single TCR beta chain. Sequence at one end of the junction differs from germline and may be a read error. MiXCR, run by TCRdb on the reads, gives a single entry per CDR3 protein. The sample comprises hundreds of thousands of distinct CDR3 sequences, roughly 24% of which are singletons, and 6.5% to 10% rests with the top ten. The CDR3 sequence is 12 residues long. CDR1 is SGHKS and CDR2 is YYEKEE in the germline V gene (reference sequence). The sample originates from a study of T cell repertoires in cytomegalovirus infection. The chain couples TRBV5-5 to TRBJ2-1; 9 bases align to TRBD1. The sequencing sample was made of CD8+ T cells from PBMCs. The sequence derives from a human donor in good health (CMV status not recorded). Some clones in this sample may be carry-over from other donors' samples. The CDR3 sequence: CANSPTGGPQFF. As DNA, the CDR3 is TGTGCCAACAGCCCCACAGGGGGCCCCCAGTTCTTC.